Following are 2 T cell receptor beta chains from one sample sequenced in a study of identical twins (dated by TCRdb to about 2016). The receptor library was made with 5' RACE. Instrument used: Illumina HiSeq 2000. TCRdb trimmed public reads at Q25 via fastp, called clones via MiXCR and kept in-frame beta chains. Entries are consolidated by CDR3 protein sequence, retaining the most common genes and DNA. This sample is represented by roughly 1.6 million distinct CDR3 sequences; less than 40% of them were singletons. The ten largest account for less than 0.35% of the sample. The sequenced sample consisted of cord blood. All receptors derive from a newborn girl in good health.

The chain recombines TRBV7-9 with TRBJ1-5; D is unresolved. V was trimmed by 7 bases and J by 3 bases, leaving 10 bases between them. The CDR3 sequence is 13 residues long. CDR1 SEHNR and CDR2 FQNEAQ come from the germline V gene (reference sequence). CDR3 sequence (DNA): TGTGCCAGCAAAGGGATTGACAATCAGCCCCAGCATTTT. This gives the protein CASKGIDNQPQHF.

This clonotype was seen ten or more times. This chain links TRBV28 with TRBJ2-7; possibly TRBD1 for D (7 bases). V was clipped by 5 bases and J by 4 bases, with 21 bases between them. The germline gives CDR1 MDHEN, CDR2 SYDVKM. The CDR3 totals 16 residues. CDR3 coding DNA: TGTGCCAGCAGTAAAAAGGGCGGGACAGCCCATTACGAGCAGTACTTC. Its protein is CASSKKGGTAHYEQYF.